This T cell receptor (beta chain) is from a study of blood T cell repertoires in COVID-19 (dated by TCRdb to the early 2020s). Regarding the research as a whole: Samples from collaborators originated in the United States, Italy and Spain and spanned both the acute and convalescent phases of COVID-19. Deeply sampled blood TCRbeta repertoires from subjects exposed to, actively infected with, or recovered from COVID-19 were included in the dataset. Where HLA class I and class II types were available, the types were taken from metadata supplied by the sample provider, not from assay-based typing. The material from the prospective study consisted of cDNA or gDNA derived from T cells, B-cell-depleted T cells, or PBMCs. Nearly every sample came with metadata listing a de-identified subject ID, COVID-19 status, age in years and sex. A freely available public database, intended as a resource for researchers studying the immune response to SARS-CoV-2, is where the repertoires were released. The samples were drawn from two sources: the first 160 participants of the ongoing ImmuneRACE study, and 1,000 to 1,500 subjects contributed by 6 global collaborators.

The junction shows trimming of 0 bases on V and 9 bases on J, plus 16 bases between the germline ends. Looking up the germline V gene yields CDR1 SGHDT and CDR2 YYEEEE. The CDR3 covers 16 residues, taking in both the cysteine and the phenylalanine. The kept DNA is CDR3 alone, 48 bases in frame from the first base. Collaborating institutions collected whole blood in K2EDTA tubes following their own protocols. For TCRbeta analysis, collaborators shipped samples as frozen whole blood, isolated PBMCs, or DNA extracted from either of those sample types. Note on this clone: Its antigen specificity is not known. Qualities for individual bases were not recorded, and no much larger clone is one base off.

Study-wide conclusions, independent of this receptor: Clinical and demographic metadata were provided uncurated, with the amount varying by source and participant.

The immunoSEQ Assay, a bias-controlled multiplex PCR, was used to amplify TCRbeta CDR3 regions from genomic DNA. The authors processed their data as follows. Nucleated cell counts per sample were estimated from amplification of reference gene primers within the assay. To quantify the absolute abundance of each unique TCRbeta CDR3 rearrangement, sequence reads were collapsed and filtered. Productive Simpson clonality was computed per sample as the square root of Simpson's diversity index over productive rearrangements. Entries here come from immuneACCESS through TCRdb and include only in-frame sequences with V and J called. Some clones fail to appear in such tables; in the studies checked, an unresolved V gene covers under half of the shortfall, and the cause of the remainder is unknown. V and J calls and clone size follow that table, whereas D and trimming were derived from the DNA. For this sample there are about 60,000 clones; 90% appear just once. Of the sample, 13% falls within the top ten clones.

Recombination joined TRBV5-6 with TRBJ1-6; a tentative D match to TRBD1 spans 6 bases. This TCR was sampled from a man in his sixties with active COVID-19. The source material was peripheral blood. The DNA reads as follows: TGTGCCAGCAGCTTGGAGGGGGGGCGGCGAGTTTCACCCCTCCACTTT. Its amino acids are CASSLEGGRRVSPLHF.